Listed here are 22 T cell receptor beta chains from one sample, sequenced in a study of shared clonotypes between healthy human individuals. Clones were sequenced by immunoSEQ multiplex PCR, and TCRdb holds only the in-frame ones, with some missing. In the table there are some 1,100,000 clones, about 80% of which are singletons. The specimen sequenced was memory CD4+ T cells from PBMCs. As to subset: CD45RA-negative fraction. The source is a man aged 18 to 29 in good health. Some clones in this sample may be carry-over from other donors' samples.

In this sample, this clone turned up a few times. CDR3 nucleotides: TGTGCCAGCATCCCCAGGGGAACCTACAATGAGCAGTTCTTC. This sequence encodes CASIPRGTYNEQFF. V gene TRBV7-2 combines with J gene TRBJ2-1; D is possibly TRBD1 (6 bases). V dropped 7 bases and J dropped 2 bases, with 12 bases sitting between them. The germline CDR1 and CDR2 sequences are SGHTA and FQGNSA. The CDR3 covers 14 residues. Combining the CDR3 with reference TRBV7-2 and TRBJ2-1 gives the whole variable domain GAGVSQSPSNKVTEKGKDVELRCDPISGHTALYWYRQSLGQGLEFLIYFQGNSAPDKSGLPSDRFSAERTGGSVSTLTIQRTQQEDSAVYLCASIPRGTYNEQFFGPGTRLTVL.

CDR3 region: CASSLASAVTTGELFF. Written as DNA, the CDR3 is TGTGCCAGCAGTTTGGCTAGCGCCGTTACCACCGGGGAGCTGTTTTTT. The chain employs TRBV27 and TRBJ2-2; the D gene is possibly TRBD2 (6 bases). Germline-derived CDR1 and CDR2 are MNHEY and SMNVEV (reference sequence). V was trimmed by 3 bases and J by 4 bases, leaving 15 bases between them. The CDR3 sequence is 16 residues long.

This clone appeared a few times. The chain carries TRBV19 and TRBJ1-1; tentatively, D is TRBD1 (6 bases). CDR3 length equals 14 residues. The V gene lost 3 bases and the J gene lost 5 bases, with 13 bases spanning the gap. Germline CDR1 LNHDA, CDR2 SQIVND (reference sequence). This CDR3 is CASSIAGAGTEAFF. CDR3 in DNA: TGTGCCAGTAGTATCGCGGGGGCAGGGACTGAAGCTTTCTTT.

The V call is TRBV11-2, the J call TRBJ2-1, with TRBD2 as a possible D gene (6 bases). Looked up from germline, CDR1 is SGHAT and CDR2 is FQNNGV. The CDR3 loop spans 17 amino acids. Trimming left V 1 base short and J 9 bases short, with 22 bases between. CDR3 nucleotides: TGTGCCAGCAGCTTAGCTAGGGCGGGAACCCGAGGGAGTGAGCAGTTCTTC. Its translation: CASSLARAGTRGSEQFF.

The V gene is TRBV29-1, the J gene TRBJ2-2, with 7 bases identical to TRBD2. CDR1 SQVTM and CDR2 ANQGSEA come from the germline V gene. V lost 3 bases to trimming and J lost 3 bases; unmatched junction nucleotides: 4. The CDR3 has 14 amino acids. The CDR3 sequence: CSVDSGRDTGELFF. The CDR3 DNA follows: TGCAGCGTTGATAGCGGGCGGGACACCGGGGAGCTGTTTTTT.

This sequence joins TRBV6-1 and TRBJ1-5; no reliable D call. The CDR3 length is 14 residues. V was trimmed by 3 bases and J by 3 bases, leaving 9 bases between them. The germline V gene has CDR1 MNHNS and CDR2 SASEGT. The CDR3 protein is CASSDRWANQPQHF. The DNA for the CDR3 is TGTGCCAGCAGTGATCGGTGGGCCAATCAGCCCCAGCATTTT.

The J gene is TRBJ2-5, the V gene TRBV6-1; TRBD2 matches at 13 bases. V dropped 3 bases and J dropped 5; count of bases not matched to a gene: 6. CDR3 length: 16 amino acids. Germline values: CDR1 MNHNS, CDR2 SASEGT. CDR3 amino acids: CASSERTSGRRETQYF. In DNA form, the CDR3 reads TGTGCCAGCAGTGAGCGGACTAGCGGGAGACGGGAGACCCAGTACTTC.

The chain has TRBV7-3 and TRBJ2-3; tentative D call: TRBD2 (6 bases). Germline V gene sequence: CDR1 SGHTA, CDR2 FQGTGA. The length of the CDR3 is 13 residues. V lost 8 bases, J lost 6 bases, and 15 bases lay in between. CDR3 protein: CASSLAPGDTQYF. Written as DNA, the CDR3 is TGTGCCAGCTCGCTAGCGCCGGGGGATACGCAGTATTTT.

The V and J genes are TRBV7-2 and TRBJ2-2, with D possibly matching TRBD2 (6 bases). Germline lookup yields CDR1 SGHTA and CDR2 FQGNSA. The CDR3 is 14 amino acids. V gave up 10 bases and J gave up 8 bases, with 20 bases separating them. CDR3 loop: CATGLGAGWGELFF. CDR3 DNA: TGTGCCACGGGACTGGGCGCCGGGTGGGGGGAGCTGTTTTTT. Using reference TRBV7-2 and TRBJ2-2 for the parts outside the CDR3, the full variable domain is GAGVSQSPSNKVTEKGKDVELRCDPISGHTALYWYRQSLGQGLEFLIYFQGNSAPDKSGLPSDRFSAERTGGSVSTLTIQRTQQEDSAVYLCATGLGAGWGELFFGEGSRLTVL.

There are a few counts of this clone. V is TRBV9 and J is TRBJ1-1; maybe TRBD1 (6 bases). Per germline, CDR1 SGDLS and CDR2 YYNGEE. The V and J ends lost 4 bases and 3 bases respectively, with 19 bases between them. The CDR3 covers 16 residues. CDR3 amino acids: CASSPPSGALDTEAFF. CDR3 sequence (DNA): TGTGCCAGCAGCCCCCCCTCGGGGGCGCTTGACACTGAAGCTTTCTTT.

Turning to this clone: This CDR3 is also generated by other DNA sequences in the sample. The chain joins TRBV5-4 to TRBJ2-5, with D uncertain. Trimming pared 4 bases from V and 1 base from J, leaving 5 bases between. Germline V gives CDR1 SGHNT, CDR2 YYREEE (reference sequence). The CDR3 extends over 12 amino acids. DNA of the CDR3: TGTGCCAGCAGCCTCGCCCAAGAGACCCAGTACTTC. It specifies CASSLAQETQYF.

The chain recombines TRBV9 with TRBJ2-7, with a possible D match to TRBD2 (6 bases). This CDR3 is built from 13 residues. Germline CDR1 reads SGDLS; CDR2 reads YYNGEE. The germline V and J ends were trimmed by 0 bases and 6 bases, with 10 bases remaining between them. The CDR3 DNA reads TGTGCCAGCAGCGTAGCGGGAGCGGCCGAGCAGTACTTC. This translates into CASSVAGAAEQYF.

The chain uses TRBV10-3 and TRBJ2-3; 14 bases are shared with TRBD2. The CDR3 loop spans 16 amino acids. Germline CDR1 reads ENHRY; CDR2 reads SYGVKD. Trimming at V came to 4 bases and at J to 9 bases, leaving 9 bases not matched to a gene. The CDR3 region is CAISGMGLAGVSTQYF. The CDR3 nucleotides read TGTGCCATCAGTGGGATGGGACTAGCGGGAGTATCCACGCAGTATTTT.

The genes are TRBV11-2 and TRBJ2-3; perhaps TRBD2 as D (5 bases). Per germline, CDR1 SGHAT and CDR2 FQNNGV. The germline V and J ends were trimmed by 5 bases and 1 base, with 16 bases remaining between them. The CDR3 consists of 16 residues. The CDR3 bases are TGTGCCAGCAGCCAGAGGGTGGAGTCAGGCACAGATACGCAGTATTTT. Translation gives CASSQRVESGTDTQYF.

The chain employs TRBV29-1 and TRBJ2-7, with 14 bases matching TRBD2. Trimming took 7 bases from V and 7 from J; bases not matched to a gene: 6. Germline CDR1 SQVTM, CDR2 ANQGSEA. This CDR3 is built from 13 residues. The CDR3 bases are TGCAGCGCAGGGACTAGCGGGAGCAGGGAGCAGTACTTC. Protein: CSAGTSGSREQYF.

The genes are TRBV6-6 and TRBJ2-3, with 8 bases lining up with TRBD2. Germline loops: CDR1 MNHNY, CDR2 SVGAGI (reference sequence). The CDR3 runs to 15 residues. V lost 4 bases and J lost 3; bases outside the gene matches: 6. The CDR3 coding sequence is TGTGCCAGCAGTTCCCAGCGGGAGCTAACAGATACGCAGTATTTT. Translation: CASSSQRELTDTQYF.

The CDR3, as DNA: TGCACAGCGTCGGGGCCAATTAATGAAAAACTGTTTTTT. This sequence encodes CTASGPINEKLFF. The rearrangement links TRBV29-1 to TRBJ1-4; D might be TRBD1 (5 bases). CDR3 size: 13 residues. Germline CDR1 reads SQVTM; CDR2 reads ANQGSEA.

This rearrangement joins TRBV9 to TRBJ2-2; tentative D call: TRBD2 (5 bases). Trimming pared 2 bases from V and 0 bases from J, leaving 11 bases between. The CDR3 has 16 residues. The germline V gene has CDR1 SGDLS and CDR2 YYNGEE. Written as DNA, the CDR3 is TGTGCCAGCAGCGTTCTCACCGGGACGAACACCGGGGAGCTGTTTTTT. This sequence encodes CASSVLTGTNTGELFF.

This chain links TRBV11-1 with TRBJ2-1; TRBD2 matches 10 bases. Losses at the gene ends were 1 base for V and 9 bases for J; bases not matched to a gene: 6. Germline CDR1 reads SGHAT; CDR2 reads FQDESV (reference sequence). The CDR3 spans 15 residues. The DNA for the CDR3 is TGTGCCAGCAGCTTAGTGCTAGCGGGAGAAGGTGAGCAGTTCTTC. This gives the protein CASSLVLAGEGEQFF.

The J gene is TRBJ1-4, the V gene TRBV6-1; 9 nucleotides align to TRBD1. The CDR3 runs to 15 residues. J gave up 8 bases and V 6 bases, and 10 bases lay outside the gene matches. Per germline, CDR1 MNHNS and CDR2 SASEGT. The CDR3 spells CASRDTGGSGEKLFF. The CDR3 coding sequence is TGTGCCAGCAGGGATACAGGGGGCAGTGGGGAAAAACTGTTTTTT.

The chain uses TRBV21-1 and TRBJ2-1; TRBD2, the table's D call, was not compared with the DNA. TRBV21-1 is a listed pseudogene. This CDR3 spans 13 amino acids. DNA for the CDR3: TGTGCCAGCAGCAAAGCGCAAAGCCTTCCACAGTTCTTC. Its protein product is CASSKAQSLPQFF.

The rearrangement links TRBV14 to TRBJ2-7; D ambiguous. The CDR3 extends over 13 amino acids. CDR1 and CDR2 (germline): SGHDN, FVKESK. V was clipped by 4 bases and J by 2 bases, with 9 bases between them. Here the CDR3 reads CASSPLGPYEQYF. The CDR3 DNA reads as TGTGCCAGCAGCCCTTTAGGGCCCTACGAGCAGTACTTC.